This entry lists 5 T cell receptor beta chains sequenced from one sample in a study of a mutant IDH1 vaccine in newly diagnosed glioma. Time point specified: week 5, during vaccination. In the vaccine, a single dose held 300 ug of the mutant IDH1 20-mer peptide, along with topical imiquimod. Method: immunoSEQ multiplex PCR; TCRdb's copy keeps in-frame clones and lacks some. The repertoire holds around 52,000 clones, with over 80% as singletons. Which antigens these TCRs recognize remains unknown. The starting material was PBMCs, obtained from a glioma patient whose treatment included an IDH1 peptide vaccine. Receptor source: a middle-aged woman with glioma.

The V gene is TRBV5-4, the J gene TRBJ2-5, with D maybe TRBD2 (7 bases). The CDR3 extends over 14 amino acids. The ends were cut back, 4 bases at V and 4 bases at J, with 14 bases in the middle. The germline V gene encodes CDR1 SGHNT and CDR2 YYREEE (reference sequence). The CDR3 region is CASSLQGRGETQYF. For the CDR3, the DNA is TGTGCCAGCAGCCTGCAGGGGAGGGGAGAGACCCAGTACTTC.

The V call is TRBV7-9, the J call TRBJ1-4; possible D gene TRBD1, 6 bases. The V end lost 2 bases, the J end lost 7 bases, and 17 bases lay between the germline ends. The CDR3 totals 16 residues. CDR1 and CDR2 (germline): SEHNR, FQNEAQ (reference sequence). The CDR3 nucleotides are TGTGCCAGCAGCTTAAGCCGCCAGGGGCAAAGTGAAAAACTGTTTTTT. The encoded protein is CASSLSRQGQSEKLFF. Full variable domain (remainder filled in from reference TRBV7-9 and TRBJ1-4): DTGVSQNPRHKITKRGQNVTFRCDPISEHNRLYWYRQTLGQGPEFLTYFQNEAQLEKSRLLSDRFSAERPKGSFSTLEIQRTEQGDSAMYLCASSLSRQGQSEKLFFGSGTQLSVL.

V usage is TRBV15 and J usage is TRBJ2-1; D possibly corresponds to TRBD2 (6 bases). The CDR3 is made up of 14 amino acids. CDR1 and CDR2 from the germline V gene are LNHNV and YYDKDF (reference sequence). V was shortened by 1 base and J by 9 bases, with 13 bases between the two germline ends. CDR3 in amino acids: CATSRGSGGIEQFF. CDR3 sequence (DNA): TGTGCCACCAGCAGAGGTAGCGGCGGCATTGAGCAGTTCTTC.

CDR3 in amino acids: CASKTGTGQGNEQFF. The CDR3 DNA reads TGTGCCAGCAAAACCGGGACAGGGCAGGGCAATGAGCAGTTCTTC. The chain carries TRBV2 and TRBJ2-1, with 9 bases identical to TRBD1. The trim removed 7 bases at V and 6 bases at J, leaving 10 bases unmatched. CDR3 length equals 15 residues. The germline V gene has CDR1 SNHLY and CDR2 FYNNEI.

The V gene is TRBV7-2, the J gene TRBJ2-3, with a possible D match to TRBD2 (5 bases). CDR1 and CDR2 from the germline V gene are SGHTA and FQGNSA. This CDR3 comprises 17 residues. V was shortened by 5 bases and J by 0 bases, with 18 bases between the two germline ends. This CDR3 is CASSRNLGAASTDTQYF. The CDR3 coding sequence is TGTGCCAGCAGCCGAAACTTGGGAGCCGCTAGCACAGATACGCAGTATTTT.